This passage covers 2 T cell receptor beta chains from one sample sequenced in a study of cytomegalovirus exposure and HLA in healthy donors. PCR was performed using 60 Vbeta and 13 Jbeta primers. Sequencing used immunoSEQ multiplex PCR; TCRdb keeps in-frame clones, though not all of them. The table lists under 250,000 clones, around 85% of them singletons. Sample: PBMCs. These receptors were obtained from a woman between 45 and 60 years old in good health and CMV-seronegative.

Concerning this clone: Other DNA sequences within the sample encode an identical CDR3. The rearrangement uses TRBV2 and TRBJ2-7; 7 nucleotides agree with TRBD1. CDR1 and CDR2 (germline): SNHLY, FYNNEI. Trimming removed 4 bases from V and 3 bases from J; junction bases left unmatched: 3. This CDR3 comprises 13 residues. The CDR3: CASSGTGGYEQYF. The CDR3 DNA reads TGTGCCAGCAGTGGGACAGGTGGCTACGAGCAGTACTTC.

V and J are TRBV5-1 and TRBJ1-4, with TRBD1 identical over 7 bases. V was clipped by 2 bases and J by 1 base; unmatched bases: 2. The CDR3 covers 15 residues. In germline, CDR1 is SGHRS, CDR2 YFSETQ. The CDR3: CASSFRTGTNEKLFF. In DNA form, the CDR3 reads TGCGCCAGCAGCTTCCGGACAGGAACTAATGAAAAACTGTTTTTT.